These 25 T cell receptor beta chains originate from one sample sequenced in a study of blood T cell repertoires in COVID-19. The method was immunoSEQ multiplex PCR; TCRdb's version includes in-frame clones alone and lacks a portion of them. Of 45,000 to 55,000 clones detected, 75% to 95% appear once; the ten largest clones hold under 9%. Source material: peripheral blood. These receptors all stem from a woman aged 40 to 55 with active COVID-19.

The chain carries TRBV10-3 and TRBJ1-1, with D perhaps TRBD1 (5 bases). CDR3 length: 15 amino acids. The germline V gene encodes CDR1 ENHRY and CDR2 SYGVKD. Trimming cost V 0 bases and J 4 bases, with 12 bases left between them. CDR3 nucleotides: TGTGCCATCAGTGAGTCATCAGGGTCTGTCACTGAAGCTTTCTTT. Protein: CAISESSGSVTEAFF.

Notes on this clone: The junction does not match germline at one end; this may be a read error. The chain carries TRBV11-3 and TRBJ1-1; TRBD1 aligns across 10 bases. This CDR3 spans 15 amino acids. Germline V gene data show CDR1 as SGHNT and CDR2 as YENEEA. CDR3 sequence (DNA): TGTGCCAGCAGCCTAGACGGGACAGGGGACACTGAAGCTTTCTTT. Translating gives CASSLDGTGDTEAFF.

The chain employs TRBV5-1 and TRBJ2-6; TRBD1 might be the D (7 bases). CDR1 and CDR2 (germline): SGHRS, YFSETQ. There are 20 residues in the CDR3. Deletions cut 4 bases from V and 0 bases from J, with 23 bases between. This chain's CDR3 is CASSVGETGDLFSGANVLTF. The CDR3 DNA is TGCGCCAGCAGCGTAGGAGAAACAGGGGACTTATTCTCTGGGGCCAACGTCCTGACTTTC. Filled out from reference TRBV5-1 and TRBJ2-6, the complete variable domain reads KAGVTQTPRYLIKTRGQQVTLSCSPISGHRSVSWYQQTPGQGLQFLFEYFSETQRNKGNFPGRFSGRQFSNSRSEMNVSTLELGDSALYLCASSVGETGDLFSGANVLTFGAGSRLTVL.

The V and J genes are TRBV19 and TRBJ1-3, with 7 bases matching TRBD1. The V gene's germline CDR1 is LNHDA and CDR2 SQIVND (reference sequence). V was pared by 6 bases and J by 0 bases, with 11 bases of the junction left unmatched. The length of the CDR3 is 17 residues. DNA for the CDR3: TGTGCCAGTAGCCCGCTCCCGGGACAGAGCTCTGGAAACACCATATATTTT. This translates into CASSPLPGQSSGNTIYF.

The chain has TRBV18 and TRBJ1-2; tentatively, D is TRBD1 (5 bases). Trimming left V 2 bases short and J 0 bases short, with 7 bases between. The germline V gene encodes CDR1 KGHSH and CDR2 LQKENI. This CDR3 comprises 14 residues. DNA of the CDR3: TGTGCCAGCTCACCAGGGACTACTAACTATGGCTACACCTTC. Translation gives CASSPGTTNYGYTF.

The gene calls are TRBV2 and TRBJ2-1; TRBD2 matches at 7 bases. The junction had 3 bases not matched to a gene; V was cut back by 7 bases and J by 3 bases. The CDR3 runs 13 residues. In germline, CDR1 is SNHLY, CDR2 FYNNEI. CDR3 loop: CASTSGFYNEQFF. DNA for the CDR3: TGTGCCAGCACTAGCGGCTTCTACAATGAGCAGTTCTTC.

The chain joins TRBV19 to TRBJ2-4; D gene unclear. CDR1 LNHDA and CDR2 SQIVND come from the germline V gene (reference sequence). The CDR3 spans 14 residues. V lost 4 bases, J lost 0 bases, and 7 bases lay in between. The CDR3 coding sequence is TGTGCCAGTAGTAGTACGGGAGCCAAAAACATTCAGTACTTC. Protein product: CASSSTGAKNIQYF.

DNA for the CDR3: TGTGCCAGCATCCGGACTGTGTTCAGCTCCTACAATGAGCAGTTCTTC. Translated: CASIRTVFSSYNEQFF. The chain combines TRBV11-2 with TRBJ2-1; TRBD2 is a possible D gene (5 bases). Germline V lookup: CDR1 SGHAT, CDR2 FQNNGV. The CDR3 totals 16 residues. V was cut by 7 bases and J by 0 bases, with 16 bases left in between. The whole variable domain, remainder taken from reference TRBV11-2 and TRBJ2-1, is EAGVAQSPRYKIIEKRQSVAFWCNPISGHATLYWYQQILGQGPKLLIQFQNNGVVDDSQLPKDRFSAERLKGVDSTLKIQPAKLEDSAVYLCASIRTVFSSYNEQFFGPGTRLTVL.

The chain joins TRBV19 to TRBJ1-4; 7 bases line up with TRBD1. Germline V gives CDR1 LNHDA, CDR2 SQIVND (reference sequence). J gave up 4 bases and V 8 bases, and 4 bases lay outside the gene matches. CDR3 length: 13 amino acids. In nucleotides, the CDR3 is TGTGCCAGTCGGGACAGACTTAATGAAAAACTGTTTTTT. Translation gives CASRDRLNEKLFF.

The chain joins TRBV18 to TRBJ1-1; the D gene is possibly TRBD1 (6 bases). In germline, CDR1 is KGHSH, CDR2 LQKENI. The CDR3 is 14 amino acids. V lost 2 bases to trimming and J lost 3 bases, with 10 bases between them. The CDR3 protein is CASSPRGSDTEAFF. In nucleotides, the CDR3 is TGTGCCAGCTCACCAAGGGGGTCGGACACTGAAGCTTTCTTT.

This chain connects TRBV19 to TRBJ1-2; no firm D call. Trimming stripped 3 bases from V and 4 bases from J, with 9 bases between. Germline assignment: CDR1 LNHDA and CDR2 SQIVND (reference sequence). This CDR3 has 13 amino acids. DNA for the CDR3: TGTGCCAGTAGTATCGGCAGGCCCTATGGCTACACCTTC. Translated: CASSIGRPYGYTF. Full variable domain (rest looked up from reference TRBV19 and TRBJ1-2): DGGITQSPKYLFRKEGQNVTLSCEQNLNHDAMYWYRQDPGQGLRLIYYSQIVNDFQKGDIAEGYSVSREKKESFPLTVTSAQKNPTAFYLCASSIGRPYGYTFGSGTRLTVV.

CDR3 sequence reads: CASSLDRWKGTEAFF. The CDR3 DNA sequence: TGTGCCAGCAGCTTAGATCGGTGGAAGGGGACTGAAGCTTTCTTT. The chain uses TRBV11-3 and TRBJ1-1, with a tentative D call TRBD1 (5 bases). The V gene lost 0 bases and the J gene lost 5 bases, with 13 bases spanning the gap. Germline V gene sequence: CDR1 SGHNT, CDR2 YENEEA. The CDR3 covers 15 residues.

The J gene is TRBJ2-7, the V gene TRBV5-1; TRBD1 aligns across 7 bases. Germline CDR1 is SGHRS and CDR2 is YFSETQ. This CDR3 contains 14 residues. V gave up 1 base and J gave up 3 bases; unmatched junction bases: 4. The CDR3 reads CASSLKGAGYEQYF. The CDR3 DNA reads as TGCGCCAGCAGCTTGAAGGGGGCGGGCTACGAGCAGTACTTC. The full variable domain, its missing parts supplied by reference TRBV5-1 and TRBJ2-7, is KAGVTQTPRYLIKTRGQQVTLSCSPISGHRSVSWYQQTPGQGLQFLFEYFSETQRNKGNFPGRFSGRQFSNSRSEMNVSTLELGDSALYLCASSLKGAGYEQYFGPGTRLTVT.

Here the CDR3 reads CASSEAGADYGYTF. The CDR3 bases are TGTGCCAGCAGTGAGGCAGGGGCGGACTATGGCTACACCTTC. The chain recombines TRBV6-6 with TRBJ1-2, with a tentative D call TRBD1 (6 bases). V lost 5 bases and J 3 bases, leaving 13 bases between the germline ends. Germline loops: CDR1 MNHNY, CDR2 SVGAGI (reference sequence). This CDR3 comprises 14 residues.

The CDR3 loop reads CASSQGQGWTGGANVLTF. The DNA for the CDR3 is TGTGCCAGCAGCCAAGGACAGGGGTGGACGGGAGGGGCCAACGTCCTGACTTTC. This chain connects TRBV3-1 (or the pseudogene TRBV3-2) to TRBJ2-6; 8 nucleotides agree with TRBD1. The CDR3 consists of 18 residues. J was trimmed by 4 bases and V by 1 base; bases with no gene match: 9. From germline, CDR1 is LGHDT and CDR2 YNNKEL (reference sequence).

The chain uses TRBV2 and TRBJ2-7, with 7 nucleotides matching TRBD1. Germline CDR1 is SNHLY and CDR2 is FYNNEI. This CDR3 region has 15 residues. V shed 6 bases, J shed 0 bases, and the junction held 8 bases outside the gene matches. CDR3 loop: CASSRTGAGSYEQYF. The CDR3 DNA reads as TGTGCCAGCAGCCGGACAGGCGCGGGCTCCTACGAGCAGTACTTC.

This clone was seen a single time. The chain uses TRBV29-1 and TRBJ2-5; D call uncertain. This CDR3 is 12 amino acids long. Per the germline V gene, CDR1 is SQVTM and CDR2 is ANQGSEA. Trimming took off 4 bases at V and 0 bases at J, with 6 bases between the two ends. For the CDR3, the DNA is TGCAGCGTTGTGGCAGACCAAGAGACCCAGTACTTC. It codes for CSVVADQETQYF.

The genes are TRBV6-2 or TRBV6-3 and TRBJ2-7; 14 positions match TRBD2. The CDR3 sequence is 18 residues long. CDR1 MNHEY and CDR2 SVGEGT come from the germline V gene. V was clipped by 6 bases and J by 1 base; unmatched bases: 11. The CDR3 sequence: CASSLGLAGGVVSYEQYF. In nucleotides, the CDR3 is TGTGCCAGCAGCCTCGGACTAGCGGGGGGCGTCGTTTCCTACGAGCAGTACTTC.

The V gene is TRBV2, the J gene TRBJ1-6, with 8 bases identical to TRBD1. CDR3 length equals 12 residues. The ends lost 8 bases at V and 8 bases at J; junction bases unmatched: 2. In germline, CDR1 is SNHLY, CDR2 FYNNEI. For the CDR3, the DNA is TGTGCCAGCCAGACAGGGGATTCACCCCTCCACTTT. The encoded protein is CASQTGDSPLHF.

This clone was detected only once. This sequence joins TRBV11-2 and TRBJ2-6, with D perhaps TRBD1 (5 bases). The CDR3 covers 14 residues. Trimming left V 5 bases short and J 2 bases short, with 7 bases between. Germline lookup yields CDR1 SGHAT and CDR2 FQNNGV. CDR3 nucleotides: TGTGCCAGCAGCCCCAGGGCTGGGGCCAACGTCCTGACTTTC. Translating gives CASSPRAGANVLTF.

A note on this clone: A junction end diverges from the germline sequence, so it may reflect a read error. This chain links TRBV6-5 with TRBJ1-6; 9 bases match TRBD1. The CDR3 is 15 residues long. Per germline, CDR1 MNHEY and CDR2 SVGAGI. The CDR3 DNA reads as TGTGCCAGCAGCCGCTGGGGGACAGGGTTTTCATCCCTCCACTTT. Amino acid sequence: CASSRWGTGFSSLHF.

By its share, this clone is large. The chain carries TRBV12-3 or TRBV12-4 and TRBJ2-7; D is perhaps TRBD1 (6 bases). The V end lost 9 bases, the J end lost 2 bases, and 14 bases lay between the germline ends. The CDR3 totals 13 residues. The CDR3 spells CASSEDSAYEQYF. CDR3 DNA sequence: TGTGCCAGTTCCGAGGACAGTGCCTACGAGCAGTACTTC.

The chain joins TRBV2 to TRBJ2-1; TRBD1 matches at 8 bases. Trimming at V came to 6 bases and at J to 5 bases, leaving 3 bases not matched to a gene. This CDR3 is built from 13 residues. Germline lookup yields CDR1 SNHLY and CDR2 FYNNEI. The CDR3 DNA follows: TGTGCCAGCAGCCGGACAGGGAACAATGAGCAGTTCTTC. Translating it yields CASSRTGNNEQFF. The full variable domain, completed using reference TRBV2 and TRBJ2-1, is EPEVTQTPSHQVTQMGQEVILRCVPISNHLYFYWYRQILGQKVEFLVSFYNNEISEKSEIFDDQFSVERPDGSNFTLKIRSTKLEDSAMYFCASSRTGNNEQFFGPGTRLTVL.

V is TRBV9 and J is TRBJ2-1, with D maybe TRBD1 (6 bases). The V gene's germline CDR1 is SGDLS and CDR2 YYNGEE. CDR3 length: 16 residues. The germline V and J ends were trimmed by 1 base and 0 bases, with 11 bases remaining between them. Here the CDR3 reads CASSVLGASSYNEQFF. Here the CDR3 DNA reads TGTGCCAGCAGCGTACTGGGGGCCAGCTCCTACAATGAGCAGTTCTTC.

V gene TRBV7-2 combines with J gene TRBJ2-4, with D possibly matching TRBD1 (5 bases). V was shortened by 1 base and J by 2 bases, with 15 bases between the two germline ends. Germline CDR1 reads SGHTA; CDR2 reads FQGNSA. The CDR3 has 17 amino acids. The CDR3 coding sequence is TGTGCCAGCAGCTTAGATGGCGGATCAGGGACCAAAAACATTCAGTACTTC. This encodes CASSLDGGSGTKNIQYF. Together with reference TRBV7-2 and TRBJ2-4, the CDR3 gives the full variable domain: GAGVSQSPSNKVTEKGKDVELRCDPISGHTALYWYRQSLGQGLEFLIYFQGNSAPDKSGLPSDRFSAERTGGSVSTLTIQRTQQEDSAVYLCASSLDGGSGTKNIQYFGAGTRLSVL.